This T cell receptor (beta chain) derives from a study of T cell changes during pregnancy in multiple sclerosis. Sequencing was performed with immunoSEQ multiplex PCR; in TCRdb, only in-frame clones are kept and a portion is missing. The sample consists of 79,000 or so clones, approximately 89% of them appearing once. Trimming removed 10 bases from V and 5 bases from J, with 27 bases in between. The CDR3 is 17 residues long. The V gene's germline CDR1 is LNHDA and CDR2 SQIVND (reference sequence). The chain carries TRBV19 and TRBJ2-1; possible D gene TRBD2, 6 bases. Source: peripheral blood, taken in the first trimester of pregnancy. This sequence originates from a female donor in good health, enrolled as a control in a pregnancy study. This CDR3 reads CATANKRGTRVHNEQFF. In DNA form, the CDR3 reads TGTGCCACAGCCAATAAGCGCGGGACTCGCGTTCACAATGAGCAGTTCTTC.